This T cell receptor (beta chain) was observed in a study of PD-1 blockade in classical Hodgkin lymphoma. Study as a whole: Patients got intravenous nivolumab 3 mg/kg every 2 weeks. Notes on the study in general: TCR diversity at baseline was reported to be reduced in newly diagnosed patients relative to healthy donors. By C4D1 there was a significant rise in CD4+ TCR diversity but not in CD8+ TCR diversity.

CDR1 is SNHLY and CDR2 is FYNNEI in the germline V gene. The CDR3 covers 13 residues. The V and J ends lost 8 bases and 2 bases respectively, with 12 bases between them. To note about this clone: Its specificity is unknown.

Every patient had relapsed following autologous stem cell transplantation, and cohorts differed in brentuximab vedotin exposure. Generated by immunoSEQ multiplex PCR, the TCRdb table keeps only in-frame clones and is missing some. The data contain around 24,000 clones, around 67% of them seen just once; the ten biggest clones take up about 10%. The V and J genes are TRBV2 and TRBJ1-1, with a weak D call TRBD1 (6 bases). The source of this sequence is a human donor with classical Hodgkin lymphoma. The source was peripheral blood mononuclear cells (PBMCs), collected before the second cycle of nivolumab. DNA for the CDR3: TGTGCCAGCTCGGGGGCTAAAAACACTGAAGCTTTCTTT. Translating gives CASSGAKNTEAFF.